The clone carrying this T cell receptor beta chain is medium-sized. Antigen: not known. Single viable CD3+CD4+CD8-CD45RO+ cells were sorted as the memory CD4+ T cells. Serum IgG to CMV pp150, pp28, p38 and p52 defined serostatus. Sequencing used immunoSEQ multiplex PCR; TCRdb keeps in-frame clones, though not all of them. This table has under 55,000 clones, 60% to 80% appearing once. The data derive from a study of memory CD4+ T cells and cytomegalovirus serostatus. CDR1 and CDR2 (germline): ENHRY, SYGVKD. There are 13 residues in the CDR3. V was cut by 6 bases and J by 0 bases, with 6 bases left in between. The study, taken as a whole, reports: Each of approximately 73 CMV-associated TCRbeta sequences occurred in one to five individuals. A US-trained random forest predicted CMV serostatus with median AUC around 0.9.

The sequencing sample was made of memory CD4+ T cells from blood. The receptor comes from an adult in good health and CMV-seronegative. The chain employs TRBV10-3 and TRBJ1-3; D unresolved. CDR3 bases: TGTGCCATCAGGGAGAGCTCTGGAAACACCATATATTTT. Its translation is CAIRESSGNTIYF.